The present entry profiles one T cell receptor beta chain with its context. This specimen belongs to a study of blood T cell repertoires in COVID-19. Overall study: Researchers got acute and convalescent COVID-19 samples from the United States, Italy and Spain.

Using immunoSEQ multiplex PCR, the repertoire was profiled, and TCRdb retains in-frame clones only, with some absent. Of roughly 92,000 clones listed, roughly 91% were seen once; the top ten hold roughly 5%. This CDR3 contains 14 residues. J lost 1 base, V lost 4 bases, and 4 bases had no gene match. Germline V lookup: CDR1 KGHSH, CDR2 LQKENI. The clonotype originates from a woman aged 80 or older with acute or convalescent COVID-19. The chain recombines TRBV18 with TRBJ2-7, with 7 nucleotides matching TRBD1. Sequenced input: peripheral blood. CDR3 bases: TGTGCCAGCTCACGGTCGGGACAGTCCTACGAGCAGTACTTC. Protein: CASSRSGQSYEQYF.